This record concerns one T cell receptor (beta chain) sequence. Its cognate antigen is unknown. TCRdb called the reads again in MiXCR, with one record for every CDR3 protein. The profile shows 900,000 to 950,000 distinct CDR3 sequences, approximately 31% of them singletons. This record comes from a study of T cell repertoires in cytomegalovirus infection. Study as a whole: Matching HLA type, along with CMV infection, was indicated by public TCR beta signatures. Notes on the study in general: Clonotypes of TCR beta that were HLA-C-restricted and CMV-specific dominated the ex vivo response. There were carriers of CMV plus the relevant HLA, and cumulative public TCR beta family frequency identified them.

CDR1 and CDR2 from the germline V gene are SNHLY and FYNNEI. The trim removed 3 bases at V and 7 bases at J, leaving 5 bases unmatched. The CDR3 sequence is 14 residues long. This sample comprised cultured CD8+ T cells from PBMCs, obtained from culture after CMV antigen stimulation. This chain joins TRBV2 and TRBJ2-1, with 8 bases matching TRBD1. The clonotype originates from a human donor in good health (CMV status not recorded). Some clones in this sample may be carry-over from other donors' samples. The CDR3 region is CASSEGRGRNEQFF. In nucleotides, the CDR3 is TGTGCCAGCAGTGAGGGCAGGGGGCGGAATGAGCAGTTCTTC.